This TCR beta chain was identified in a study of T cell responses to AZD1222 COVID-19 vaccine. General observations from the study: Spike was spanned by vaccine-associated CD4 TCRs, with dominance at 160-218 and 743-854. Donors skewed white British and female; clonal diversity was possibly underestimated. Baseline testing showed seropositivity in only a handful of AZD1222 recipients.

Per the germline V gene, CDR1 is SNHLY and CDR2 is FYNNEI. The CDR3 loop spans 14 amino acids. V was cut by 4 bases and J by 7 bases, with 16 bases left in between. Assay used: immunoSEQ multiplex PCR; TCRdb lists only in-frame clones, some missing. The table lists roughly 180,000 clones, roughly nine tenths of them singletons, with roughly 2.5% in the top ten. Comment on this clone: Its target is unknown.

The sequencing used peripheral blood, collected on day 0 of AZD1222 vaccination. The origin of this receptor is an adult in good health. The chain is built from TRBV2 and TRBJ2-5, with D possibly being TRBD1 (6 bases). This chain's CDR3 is CASSVGQRTPTQYF. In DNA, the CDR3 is TGTGCCAGCAGTGTGGGACAACGAACTCCGACCCAGTACTTC.